This TCR beta chain was recovered during a study of blood T cell repertoires in COVID-19. The repertoire was sequenced with immunoSEQ multiplex PCR; TCRdb's copy has only in-frame clones and lacks some. Counted here are over 110,000 clones, roughly 88% occurring once; the ten biggest clones make up 25% to 30%. The sequence derives from a human donor in a cohort sampled during active COVID-19. Sequencing input: peripheral blood.

Here the CDR3 DNA reads TGTGCCAGTAGCAGATGGGGCAACCAGGCCTACGAGCAGTACTTC. This encodes CASSRWGNQAYEQYF. The chain links TRBV19 to TRBJ2-7, with D possibly being TRBD1 (5 bases). Trimming took 6 bases from V and 2 from J, leaving 17 bases between them. The CDR3 spans 15 residues. The germline V gene has CDR1 LNHDA and CDR2 SQIVND (reference sequence). The variable domain in full, completed from reference TRBV19 and TRBJ2-7, reads DGGITQSPKYLFRKEGQNVTLSCEQNLNHDAMYWYRQDPGQGLRLIYYSQIVNDFQKGDIAEGYSVSREKKESFPLTVTSAQKNPTAFYLCASSRWGNQAYEQYFGPGTRLTVT.